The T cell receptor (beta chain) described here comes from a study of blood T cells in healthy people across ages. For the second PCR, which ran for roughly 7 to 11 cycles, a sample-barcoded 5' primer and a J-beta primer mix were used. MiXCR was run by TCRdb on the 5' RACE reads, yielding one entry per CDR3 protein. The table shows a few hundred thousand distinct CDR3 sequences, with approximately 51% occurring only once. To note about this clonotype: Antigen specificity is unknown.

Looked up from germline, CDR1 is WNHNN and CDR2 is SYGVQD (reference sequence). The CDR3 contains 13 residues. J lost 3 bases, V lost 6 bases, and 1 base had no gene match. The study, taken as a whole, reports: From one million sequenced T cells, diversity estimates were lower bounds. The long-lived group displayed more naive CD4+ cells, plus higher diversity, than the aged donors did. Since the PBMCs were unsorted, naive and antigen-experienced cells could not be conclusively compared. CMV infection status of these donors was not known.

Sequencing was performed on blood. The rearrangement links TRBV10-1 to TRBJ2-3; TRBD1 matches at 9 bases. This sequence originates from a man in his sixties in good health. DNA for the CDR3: TGCGCCAGCAGGGACAGGGGTACAGATACGCAGTATTTT. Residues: CASRDRGTDTQYF.